This TCR beta chain was captured in a study of OX40 agonist ivuxolimab in advanced cancers. For this clone: Other nucleotide sequences from this sample produce the same CDR3.

The CDR3 totals 13 residues. Germline CDR1 and CDR2: SGHAT and FQNNGV. After removal of 4 bases from V and 3 bases from J, the junction contained 3 bases not matched to a gene. Here immunoSEQ multiplex PCR was the method, and the copy in TCRdb shows in-frame clones only, minus some. This table holds about 80,000 clones, around 93% found once. The receptor was derived from an adult with an advanced solid tumor such as melanoma, head and neck, liver or kidney cancer. The input for sequencing was CD4+ or CD8+ T cells sorted from blood, taken in a trial of the OX40 agonist ivuxolimab. The rearrangement joins TRBV11-2 to TRBJ2-7; 7 bases fit TRBD2. In DNA, the CDR3 is TGTGCCAGCAGCTGGGGGACTAACTACGAGCAGTACTTC. It codes for CASSWGTNYEQYF.